This TCR beta chain was documented in a study of blood T cell repertoires in COVID-19. Methods used by the authors: Amplifying reference gene primers gave estimates of nucleated cell counts. TCRdb's table, derived via immunoSEQ multiplex PCR, lists solely in-frame clones and lacks some. Clonal size and the V and J genes are those of that table, whereas D and trimming came from the DNA. The data contain approximately 280,000 clones, around 87% of them singletons. Germline loops: CDR1 MGHDK, CDR2 SYGVNS. J gave up 5 bases and V 4 bases, and 9 bases lay outside the gene matches. This CDR3 spans 18 amino acids.

This sequence was found in a woman between 25 and 40 years old who had recovered from COVID-19. The chain links TRBV25-1 to TRBJ2-2; 14 bases agree with TRBD2. The source material was peripheral blood. CDR3 amino acids: CASSATGLAGEITGELFF. The CDR3 DNA is TGTGCCAGCAGTGCTACGGGACTAGCGGGAGAGATAACCGGGGAGCTGTTTTTT.